This record looks at one TCR beta chain sequence and its context. Its recognized antigen is unknown. Base qualities are not provided; no much larger clone lies one nucleotide away. This entry comes from a study of blood T cell repertoires in COVID-19 (dated by TCRdb to 2018 to 2021). At the level of the whole study: Samples covering the acute and convalescent phases of COVID-19 were provided by collaborators in the United States, Italy and Spain. The material from the prospective study consisted of cDNA or gDNA derived from T cells, B-cell-depleted T cells, or PBMCs. The dataset comprised deeply sampled blood TCRbeta repertoires from subjects exposed to, actively infected with, or recovered from COVID-19. The repertoires were released in a freely available public database intended as a resource for research on the immune response to SARS-CoV-2. Samples came from the ongoing ImmuneRACE study (first 160 participants) plus 1,254 subjects from 6 global collaborators. The sample metadata nearly always contained a de-identified subject ID, COVID-19 status, age in years and sex. Where available, HLA class I and class II types were obtained from metadata supplied by the sample provider rather than from assay-based typing. What the study reported, not specific to this receptor: Clinical and demographic metadata were provided uncurated, with the amount varying by source and participant.

The CDR3 measures 14 amino acids from cysteine to phenylalanine. This entry keeps only the CDR3 DNA: 42 bases, framed from base 1. Via the germline V gene, CDR1 is SNHLY and CDR2 FYNNEI. The trim is 2 bases for V and 3 bases for J, with a gap of 10 bases between the germline ends. TCRbeta CDR3 regions were amplified from genomic DNA using the immunoSEQ Assay, a bias-controlled multiplex PCR. As for the authors' bioinformatics: Nucleated cell counts per sample were estimated from amplification of reference gene primers within the assay. To quantify the absolute abundance of each unique TCRbeta CDR3 rearrangement, sequence reads were collapsed and filtered. For each sample, productive Simpson clonality was calculated as the square root of Simpson's diversity index over productive rearrangements. TCRdb mirrors the immuneACCESS table, restricted to in-frame sequences. Some clones are absent from its copies; in checked studies, under half trace to an unresolved V gene, and the reason for the others is unknown. That table furnishes V, J and clone size, whereas the DNA furnished D and trimming. The sample data list about 290,000 clones, and 70% to 90% of these were observed just once. The ten largest clones add up to over 3.5% of the sample.

The collaborating institutions used their own protocols to collect whole blood in K2EDTA tubes. For TCRbeta analysis, collaborators shipped samples as frozen whole blood, isolated PBMCs, or DNA extracted from either of those sample types. The clonotype was recovered from a woman aged 45-60 years with active or convalescent COVID-19. Sequencing input: peripheral blood. The chain was built from TRBV2 and TRBJ1-2; the D gene lacks a confident call. The CDR3 has the sequence CASSETLTDYGYTF. At the DNA level, the sequence is TGTGCCAGCAGTGAAACGCTCACAGACTATGGCTACACCTTC.